The rows below give T cell receptor beta chains drawn from one sample of a study of cytotoxic CD8 clonotypes in ibrutinib-treated CLL. Here immunoSEQ multiplex PCR was the method, and the copy in TCRdb shows in-frame clones only, minus some. The table has roughly 300,000 clones, less than 85% seen once. The sample consisted of PBMCs, taken at disease progression, from a patient treated with ibrutinib. All receptors come from a human donor with chronic lymphocytic leukemia. The CDR3 runs from the conserved cysteine through the conserved F or W. The D gene is left open where the match is weak. Clone size is given for some rows only: seen once, a few or many times, or a class if the clone is expanded.

d_call j_call clone_size v_call cdr3_aa cdr3_nt
- TRBJ1-6 - TRBV6-6 CASSYSLPPIQSLHF TGTGCCAGCAGTTACTCGTTGCCTCCCATTCAGTCCCTCCACTTT
- TRBJ2-2 - TRBV12-5 CASGLVNIFGELFF TGTGCTAGTGGTTTGGTAAACATTTTCGGGGAGCTGTTTTTT
- TRBJ1-3 few TRBV7-9 CASSFSRSGNTIYF TGTGCCAGCAGCTTCAGCCGCTCTGGAAACACCATATATTTT
- TRBJ1-1 - TRBV6-6 CASSYETRGTEAFF TGTGCCAGCAGTTACGAGACTAGAGGGACTGAAGCTTTCTTT
- TRBJ1-2 once TRBV21-1 CASSKGGFGYTF TGTGCCAGCAGCAAAGGGGGGTTTGGCTACACCTTC
- TRBJ1-5 - TRBV19 CASTGDSNQPQHF TGTGCCAGTACCGGCGATAGCAATCAGCCCCAGCATTTT
TRBD2 TRBJ2-1 - TRBV15 CATSRSSGRFEQFF TGTGCCACCAGCAGGAGTAGCGGGAGGTTTGAGCAGTTCTTC
- TRBJ2-1 - TRBV15 CATSRDHAPGNEQFF TGTGCCACCAGCAGAGATCACGCCCCGGGTAATGAGCAGTTCTTC
- TRBJ1-2 - TRBV2 CASSLFGYTF TGTGCCAGCAGTCTTTTTGGCTACACCTTC
TRBD1 TRBJ1-1 - TRBV14 CASSRQGNTEAFF TGTGCCAGCAGCCGACAGGGTAACACTGAAGCTTTCTTT
TRBD1 TRBJ1-2 - TRBV5-5 CASSLDTGVYGYTF TGTGCCAGCAGCTTGGATACAGGGGTCTATGGCTACACCTTC
- TRBJ2-1 - TRBV27 CASSLRGSSYNEQFF TGTGCCAGCAGTTTACGCGGCAGCTCCTACAATGAGCAGTTCTTC
TRBD1 TRBJ2-3 - TRBV4-1 CASSHITGGTDTQYF TGCGCCAGCAGCCATATCACAGGGGGGACAGATACGCAGTATTTT
TRBD1 TRBJ1-5 - TRBV5-5 CASSLETGLQPQHF TGTGCCAGCAGCTTGGAGACAGGGCTCCAGCCCCAGCATTTT
- TRBJ2-7 few TRBV18 CASLAETWLRKAKYEQYF TGTGCCAGCCTCGCGGAGACATGGTTAAGGAAGGCTAAATACGAGCAGTACTTC
TRBD1 TRBJ1-2 - TRBV28 CASRTLDRGNYGYTF TGTGCCAGCAGGACCCTCGACAGGGGAAACTATGGCTACACCTTC
- TRBJ1-1 - TRBV5-1 CASSLGMNTEAFF TGCGCCAGCAGTCTGGGCATGAACACTGAAGCTTTCTTT
- TRBJ2-7 - TRBV28 CASSFDLSYEQYF TGTGCCAGCAGTTTCGACCTATCCTACGAGCAGTACTTC
- TRBJ2-3 - TRBV6-5 CASRLGVFGTQYF TGTGCCAGCAGACTCGGAGTGTTTGGTACGCAGTATTTT
TRBD1 TRBJ2-5 - TRBV5-6 CASSYGTGFIGETQYF TGTGCCAGCAGCTACGGGACAGGGTTTATTGGAGAGACCCAGTACTTC
TRBD2 TRBJ2-7 - TRBV4-3 CASSQDSGPDYEQYF TGCGCCAGCAGCCAAGATAGCGGGCCAGACTACGAGCAGTACTTC
TRBD1 TRBJ1-1 - TRBV29-1 CSVEAGQSGIEAFF TGCAGCGTTGAAGCGGGACAGTCCGGTATTGAAGCTTTCTTT
TRBD1 TRBJ1-6 - TRBV4-1 CASSAPGGAYNSPLHF TGCGCCAGCAGCGCACCAGGGGGCGCCTATAATTCACCCCTCCACTTT
- TRBJ2-1 - TRBV10-1 CASSDSRYEQFF TGCGCCAGCAGTGATAGTAGGTATGAGCAGTTCTTC
- TRBJ1-5 - TRBV10-1 CASSGQGSNSNQPQHF TGCGCCAGCTCAGGCCAGGGCAGCAATAGCAATCAGCCCCAGCATTTT
TRBD2 TRBJ2-7 - TRBV5-1 CASSPLADSYEQYF TGCGCCAGCAGTCCCCTAGCGGACTCCTACGAGCAGTACTTC
- TRBJ2-3 - TRBV11-2 CASSLDPRGDTQYF TGTGCCAGCAGCTTAGATCCGCGGGGAGATACGCAGTATTTT
- TRBJ2-7 - TRBV6-1 CASMWAYEQYF TGTGCCAGCATGTGGGCCTACGAGCAGTACTTC
- TRBJ2-7 - TRBV29-1 CSVEGGGVYEQYF TGCAGCGTTGAAGGAGGCGGGGTGTACGAGCAGTACTTC
- TRBJ1-5 few TRBV9 CASSVGGSSNQPQHF TGTGCCAGCAGCGTAGGGGGGTCAAGCAATCAGCCCCAGCATTTT
TRBD2 TRBJ2-3 - TRBV29-1 CSVGVSSGSYTQYF TGCAGCGTTGGGGTGTCTAGCGGGAGTTATACGCAGTATTTT
TRBD1 TRBJ2-5 - TRBV19 CASSIAGGYGETQYF TGTGCCAGTAGTATAGCAGGGGGCTATGGAGAGACCCAGTACTTC
- TRBJ2-7 - TRBV28 CASSAQGYEQYF TGTGCCAGCAGTGCACAGGGATACGAGCAGTACTTC
TRBD1 TRBJ1-2 - TRBV5-1 CASSLGQGGYGYTF TGCGCCAGCAGCTTGGGACAGGGCGGCTATGGCTACACCTTC
- TRBJ2-2 - TRBV5-6 CASSLANGANTGELFF TGTGCCAGCAGCTTGGCAAATGGAGCGAACACCGGGGAGCTGTTTTTT
- TRBJ2-7 once TRBV4-1 CASSQVVRQIAYEQYF TGCGCCAGCAGCCAAGTGGTCCGACAGATTGCCTACGAGCAGTACTTC
- TRBJ1-1 - TRBV5-1 CASSLAAANTEAFF TGCGCCAGCAGCTTGGCGGCGGCGAACACTGAAGCTTTCTTT
TRBD1 TRBJ2-7 - TRBV9 CASSDRDRGGEQYF TGTGCCAGCAGCGACCGGGACAGGGGAGGCGAGCAGTACTTC
- TRBJ2-7 - TRBV7-9 CASSSGTREQYF TGTGCCAGCAGCTCCGGGACTCGAGAGCAGTACTTC
- TRBJ2-2 - TRBV10-3 CAISDRDGTGELFF TGTGCCATCAGTGACAGGGACGGGACCGGGGAGCTGTTTTTT
- TRBJ2-2 - TRBV6-5 CASSYLGSGSGELFF TGTGCCAGCAGTTACTTAGGAAGCGGGTCCGGGGAGCTGTTTTTT
TRBD1 TRBJ1-2 - TRBV9 CASSVAGGLGYGYTF TGTGCCAGCAGCGTAGCAGGGGGGCTCGGCTATGGCTACACCTTC